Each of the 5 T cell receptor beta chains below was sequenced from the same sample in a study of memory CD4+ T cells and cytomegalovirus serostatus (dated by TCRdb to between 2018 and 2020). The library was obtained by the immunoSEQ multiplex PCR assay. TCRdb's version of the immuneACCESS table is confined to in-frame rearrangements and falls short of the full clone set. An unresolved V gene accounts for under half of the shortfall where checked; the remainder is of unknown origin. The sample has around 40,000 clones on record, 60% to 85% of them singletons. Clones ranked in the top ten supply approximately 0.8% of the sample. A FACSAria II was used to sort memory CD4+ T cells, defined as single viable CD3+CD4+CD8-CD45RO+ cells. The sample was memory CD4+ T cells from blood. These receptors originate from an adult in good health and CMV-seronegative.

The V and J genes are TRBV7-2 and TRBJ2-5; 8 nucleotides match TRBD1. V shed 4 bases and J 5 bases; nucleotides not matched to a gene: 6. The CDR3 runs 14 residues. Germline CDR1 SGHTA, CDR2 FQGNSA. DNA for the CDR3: TGTGCCAGCAGCTACAGGGGGAAAGGGGAGACCCAGTACTTC. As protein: CASSYRGKGETQYF.

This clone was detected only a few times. The CDR3 loop reads CASSLEGTETQYF. CDR3 coding DNA: TGTGCCAGCAGCTTGGAGGGTACGGAGACCCAGTACTTC. J is TRBJ2-5 and V is TRBV5-6; D not resolved. There are 13 residues in the CDR3. In germline, CDR1 is SGHDT, CDR2 YYEEEE. The V end was cut by 0 bases, the J end by 5 bases, with 8 bases between.

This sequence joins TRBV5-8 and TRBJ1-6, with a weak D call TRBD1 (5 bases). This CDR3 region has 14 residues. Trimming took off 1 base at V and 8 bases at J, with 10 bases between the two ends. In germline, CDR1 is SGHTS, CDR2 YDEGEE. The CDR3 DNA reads TGTGCCAGCAGCTTGCTCAGGGAGGATTCACCCCTCCACTTT. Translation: CASSLLREDSPLHF.

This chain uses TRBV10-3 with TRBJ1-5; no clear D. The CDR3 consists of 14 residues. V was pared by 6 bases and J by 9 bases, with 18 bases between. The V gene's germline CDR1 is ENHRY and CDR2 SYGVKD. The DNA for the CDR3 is TGTGCCATCAGCTCCGATTTCGCCCAAGGGCCCCAGCATTTT. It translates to CAISSDFAQGPQHF.

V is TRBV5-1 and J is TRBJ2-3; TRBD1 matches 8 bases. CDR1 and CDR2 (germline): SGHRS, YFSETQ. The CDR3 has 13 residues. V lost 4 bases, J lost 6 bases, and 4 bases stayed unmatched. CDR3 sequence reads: CASSKGQADTQYF. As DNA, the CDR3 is TGCGCCAGCAGCAAGGGACAGGCGGATACGCAGTATTTT.